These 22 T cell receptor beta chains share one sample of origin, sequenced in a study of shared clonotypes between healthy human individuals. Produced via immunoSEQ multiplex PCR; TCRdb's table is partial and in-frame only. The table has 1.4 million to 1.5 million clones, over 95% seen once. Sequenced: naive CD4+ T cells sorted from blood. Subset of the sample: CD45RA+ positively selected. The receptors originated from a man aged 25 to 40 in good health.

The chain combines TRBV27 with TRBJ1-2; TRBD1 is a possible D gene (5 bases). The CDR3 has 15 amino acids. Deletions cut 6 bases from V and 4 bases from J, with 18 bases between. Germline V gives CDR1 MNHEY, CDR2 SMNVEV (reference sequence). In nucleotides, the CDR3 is TGTGCCAGCAGGCGGGACGGCCCGGGCTTCTATGGCTACACCTTC. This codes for CASRRDGPGFYGYTF.

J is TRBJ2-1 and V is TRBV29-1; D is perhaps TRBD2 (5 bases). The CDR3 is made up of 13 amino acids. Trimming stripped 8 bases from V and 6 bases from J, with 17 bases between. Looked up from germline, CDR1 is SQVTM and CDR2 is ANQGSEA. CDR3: CSLAGRTSNEQFF. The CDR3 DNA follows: TGCAGCCTCGCCGGTCGGACTTCCAATGAGCAGTTCTTC.

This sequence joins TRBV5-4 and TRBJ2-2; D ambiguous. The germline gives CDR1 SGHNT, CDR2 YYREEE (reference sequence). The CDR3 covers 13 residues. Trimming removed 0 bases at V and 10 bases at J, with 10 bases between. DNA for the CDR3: TGTGCCAGCAGCTTGGTGGCGTTCGAGGAGCTGTTTTTT. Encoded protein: CASSLVAFEELFF. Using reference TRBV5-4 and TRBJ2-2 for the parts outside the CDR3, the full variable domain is ETGVTQSPTHLIKTRGQQVTLRCSSQSGHNTVSWYQQALGQGPQFIFQYYREEENGRGNFPPRFSGLQFPNYSSELNVNALELDDSALYLCASSLVAFEELFFGEGSRLTVL.

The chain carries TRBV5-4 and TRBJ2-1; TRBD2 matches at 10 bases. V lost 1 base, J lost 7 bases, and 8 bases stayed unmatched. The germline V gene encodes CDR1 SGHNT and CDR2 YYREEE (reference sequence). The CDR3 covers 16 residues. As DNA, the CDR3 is TGTGCCAGCAGCTTGACCGGGACTAGCGCCCTAAATGAGCAGTTCTTC. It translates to CASSLTGTSALNEQFF.

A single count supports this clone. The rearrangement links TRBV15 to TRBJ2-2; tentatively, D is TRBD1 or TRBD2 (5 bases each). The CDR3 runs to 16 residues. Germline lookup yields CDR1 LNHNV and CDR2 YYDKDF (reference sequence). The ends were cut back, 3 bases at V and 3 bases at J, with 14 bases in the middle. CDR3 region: CATSRGSGPYTGELFF. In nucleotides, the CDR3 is TGTGCCACCAGCAGGGGGTCGGGACCGTACACCGGGGAGCTGTTTTTT.

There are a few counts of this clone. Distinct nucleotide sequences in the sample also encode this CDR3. CDR3 nucleotide sequence: TGTGCCAGCTCACCTACAGCTAACTATGGCTACACCTTC. It encodes CASSPTANYGYTF. This chain connects TRBV18 to TRBJ1-2, with unresolved D. The V gene lost 3 bases and the J gene lost 0 bases, with 5 bases spanning the gap. Germline assignment: CDR1 KGHSH and CDR2 LQKENI. The length of the CDR3 is 13 residues.

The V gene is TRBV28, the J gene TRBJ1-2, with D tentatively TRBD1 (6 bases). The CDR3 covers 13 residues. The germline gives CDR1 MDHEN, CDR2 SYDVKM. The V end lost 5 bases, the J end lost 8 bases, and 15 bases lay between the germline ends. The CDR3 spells CASSIPGHTGYTF. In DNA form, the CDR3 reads TGTGCCAGCAGTATCCCGGGACATACGGGCTACACCTTC.

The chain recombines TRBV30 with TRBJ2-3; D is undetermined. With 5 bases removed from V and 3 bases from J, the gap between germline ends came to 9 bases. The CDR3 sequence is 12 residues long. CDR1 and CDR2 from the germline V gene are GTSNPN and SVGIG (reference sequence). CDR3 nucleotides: TGTGCCTGGGAGGTGGGGACAGATACGCAGTATTTT. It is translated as CAWEVGTDTQYF.

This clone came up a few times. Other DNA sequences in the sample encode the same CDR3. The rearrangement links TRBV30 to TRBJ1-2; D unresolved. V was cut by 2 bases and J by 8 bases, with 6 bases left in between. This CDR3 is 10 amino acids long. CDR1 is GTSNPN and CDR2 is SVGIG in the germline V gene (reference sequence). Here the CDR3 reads CAWSQVGYTF. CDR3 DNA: TGTGCCTGGAGTCAGGTGGGCTACACCTTC.

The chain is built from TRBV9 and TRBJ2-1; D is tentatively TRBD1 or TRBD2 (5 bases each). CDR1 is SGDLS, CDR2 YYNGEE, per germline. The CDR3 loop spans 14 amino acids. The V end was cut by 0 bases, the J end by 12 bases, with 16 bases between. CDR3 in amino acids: CASSVASGHSSQFF. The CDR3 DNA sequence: TGTGCCAGCAGCGTAGCCAGCGGACACTCGTCGCAGTTCTTC.

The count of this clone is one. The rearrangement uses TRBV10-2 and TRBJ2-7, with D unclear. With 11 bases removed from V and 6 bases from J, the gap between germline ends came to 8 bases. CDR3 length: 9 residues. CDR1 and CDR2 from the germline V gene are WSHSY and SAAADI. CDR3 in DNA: TGCGCCGTCGGTGCCGAGCAGTACTTC. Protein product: CAVGAEQYF.

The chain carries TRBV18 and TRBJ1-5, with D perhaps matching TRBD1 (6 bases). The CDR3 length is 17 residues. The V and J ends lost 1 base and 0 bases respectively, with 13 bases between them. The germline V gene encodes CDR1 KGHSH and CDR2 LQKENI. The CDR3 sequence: CASSPRQAVGSNQPQHF. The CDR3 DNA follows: TGTGCCAGCTCACCACGACAGGCCGTGGGTAGCAATCAGCCCCAGCATTTT.

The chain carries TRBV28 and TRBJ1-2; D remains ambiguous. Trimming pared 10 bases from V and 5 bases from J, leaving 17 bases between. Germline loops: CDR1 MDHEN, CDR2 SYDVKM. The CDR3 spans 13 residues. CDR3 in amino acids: CATLPIPLYGYTF. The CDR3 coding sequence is TGTGCCACCCTACCCATACCCCTTTATGGCTACACCTTC.

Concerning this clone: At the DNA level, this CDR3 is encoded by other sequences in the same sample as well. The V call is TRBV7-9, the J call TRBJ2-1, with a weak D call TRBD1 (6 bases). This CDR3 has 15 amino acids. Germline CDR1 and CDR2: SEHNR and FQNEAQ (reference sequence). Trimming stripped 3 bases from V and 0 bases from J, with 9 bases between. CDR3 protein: CASSLGTSSYNEQFF. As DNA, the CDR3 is TGTGCCAGCAGCTTGGGGACAAGCTCCTACAATGAGCAGTTCTTC.

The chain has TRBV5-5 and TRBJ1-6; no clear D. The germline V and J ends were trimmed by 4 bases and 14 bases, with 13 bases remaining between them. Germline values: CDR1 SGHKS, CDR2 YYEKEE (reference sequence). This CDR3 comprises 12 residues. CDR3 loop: CASSPAMTALHF. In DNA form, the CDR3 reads TGTGCCAGCAGCCCCGCGATGACGGCCCTCCACTTT.

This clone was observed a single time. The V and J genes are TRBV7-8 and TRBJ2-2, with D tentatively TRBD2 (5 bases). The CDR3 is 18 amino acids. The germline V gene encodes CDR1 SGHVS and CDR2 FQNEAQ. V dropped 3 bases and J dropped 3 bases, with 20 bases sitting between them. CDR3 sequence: CASSLKSSGTRHTGELFF. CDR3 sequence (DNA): TGTGCCAGCAGCTTGAAATCGAGCGGAACTCGGCACACCGGGGAGCTGTTTTTT. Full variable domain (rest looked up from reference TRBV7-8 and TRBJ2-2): GAGVSQSPRYKVAKRGQDVALRCDPISGHVSLFWYQQALGQGPEFLTYFQNEAQLDKSGLPSDRFFAERPEGSVSTLKIQRTQQEDSAVYLCASSLKSSGTRHTGELFFGEGSRLTVL.

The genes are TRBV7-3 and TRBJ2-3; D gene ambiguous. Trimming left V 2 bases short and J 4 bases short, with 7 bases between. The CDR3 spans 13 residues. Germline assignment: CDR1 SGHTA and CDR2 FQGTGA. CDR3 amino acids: CASSLRRADTQYF. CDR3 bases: TGTGCCAGCAGCTTACGCCGGGCAGATACGCAGTATTTT.

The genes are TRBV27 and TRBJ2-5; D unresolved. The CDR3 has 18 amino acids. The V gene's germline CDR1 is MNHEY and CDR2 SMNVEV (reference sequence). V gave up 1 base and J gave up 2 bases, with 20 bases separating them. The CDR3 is CASSLFGLRQNLQETQYF. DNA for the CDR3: TGTGCCAGCAGTTTATTCGGTCTACGGCAGAACCTTCAAGAGACCCAGTACTTC.

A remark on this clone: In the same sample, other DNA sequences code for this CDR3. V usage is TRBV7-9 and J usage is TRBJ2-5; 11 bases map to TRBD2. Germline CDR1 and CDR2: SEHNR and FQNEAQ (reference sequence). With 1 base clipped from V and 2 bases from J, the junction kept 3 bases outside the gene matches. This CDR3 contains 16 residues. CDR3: CASSLVLAGGQETQYF. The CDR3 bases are TGTGCCAGCAGCTTAGTGTTAGCGGGAGGGCAAGAGACCCAGTACTTC.

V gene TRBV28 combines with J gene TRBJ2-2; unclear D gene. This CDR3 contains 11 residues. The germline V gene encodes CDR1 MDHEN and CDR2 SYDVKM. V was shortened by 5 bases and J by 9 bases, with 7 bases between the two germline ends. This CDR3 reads CASSGFWELFF. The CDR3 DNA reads TGTGCCAGCAGTGGCTTTTGGGAGCTGTTTTTT.

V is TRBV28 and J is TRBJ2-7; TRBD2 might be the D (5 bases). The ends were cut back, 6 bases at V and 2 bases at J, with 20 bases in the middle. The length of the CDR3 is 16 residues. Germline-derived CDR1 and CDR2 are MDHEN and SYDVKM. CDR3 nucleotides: TGTGCCAGCAGCCGCCGCCCTGATTCGGGAACCTACGAGCAGTACTTC. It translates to CASSRRPDSGTYEQYF.

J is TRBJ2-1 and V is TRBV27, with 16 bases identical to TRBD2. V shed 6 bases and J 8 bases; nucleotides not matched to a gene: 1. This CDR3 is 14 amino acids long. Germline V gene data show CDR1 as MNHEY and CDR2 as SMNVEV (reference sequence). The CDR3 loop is CASRGLAGGHEQFF. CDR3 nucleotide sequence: TGTGCCAGCAGGGGACTAGCGGGAGGGCATGAGCAGTTCTTC.